This T cell receptor (beta chain) was sequenced during a study of blood T cell repertoires in COVID-19. The V gene's germline CDR1 is PRHDT and CDR2 FYEKMQ (reference sequence). The CDR3 extends over 14 amino acids. Trimming took off 8 bases at V and 9 bases at J, with 23 bases between the two ends. TCRdb's copy holds only in-frame clones and misses some; the assay was immunoSEQ multiplex PCR. The table shows about 190,000 clones, with 70% to 90% occurring only once. The chain couples TRBV13 to TRBJ2-7; a possible D gene is TRBD2 (5 bases). The specimen was peripheral blood. The sequence was obtained from a human donor in a cohort sampled during active COVID-19. The CDR3, as DNA: TGTGCCAGCGCCGCGGGTCAGGTAGTACGAGGGCAGTACTTC. Translated, it gives CASAAGQVVRGQYF.